The 4 T cell receptor beta chains presented below share a single source sample, sequenced in a study of T-cell memory formation after mild COVID-19. One entry per CDR3 protein, called by TCRdb with MiXCR from the 5' RACE reads. The profile shows approximately 290,000 distinct CDR3 sequences, about a sixth of them singletons. Sequencing used PBMCs or a T cell subset sorted from them (not recorded which). The receptors come from a young man who had mild COVID-19 (a few samples of this study predate the infection). Cell type and time point are not known.

This clonotype was found a few times. The genes are TRBV15 and TRBJ1-1; no clear D. CDR1 LNHNV and CDR2 YYDKDF come from the germline V gene (reference sequence). The V and J ends lost 0 bases and 3 bases respectively, with 11 bases between them. CDR3 size: 15 residues. CDR3 bases: TGTGCCACCAGCAGAGATTGGGATGGAGACACTGAAGCTTTCTTT. Protein: CATSRDWDGDTEAFF.

This clonotype was seen only a few times. The V and J genes are TRBV10-3 and TRBJ1-2; tentatively, D is TRBD1 (5 bases). Germline assignment: CDR1 ENHRY and CDR2 SYGVKD. The ends were cut back, 6 bases at V and 4 bases at J, with 9 bases in the middle. This CDR3 has 12 residues. CDR3 DNA sequence: TGTGCCATCAGCCGGGACGGCTATGGCTACACCTTC. The encoded protein is CAISRDGYGYTF.

This clonotype was seen a few times. The J gene is TRBJ2-7, the V gene TRBV29-1; the match to TRBD1 covers 8 bases. Trimming removed 0 bases from V and 1 base from J; junction bases left unmatched: 5. CDR1 and CDR2 (germline): SQVTM, ANQGSEA. This CDR3 contains 15 residues. CDR3 amino acids: CSVEDPQGASYEQYF. DNA of the CDR3: TGCAGCGTTGAAGATCCGCAGGGGGCTTCCTACGAGCAGTACTTC.

This clonotype has only a few counts. V is TRBV4-3 and J is TRBJ1-4; TRBD1 is a possible D gene (5 bases). V was cut by 1 base and J by 7 bases, with 7 bases left in between. CDR3 length equals 13 residues. Germline V gives CDR1 LGHNA, CDR2 YSLEER. The CDR3 loop reads CASSQVGGEKLFF. The CDR3 DNA sequence: TGCGCCAGCAGCCAAGTGGGGGGTGAAAAACTGTTTTTT.